The T cell receptor beta chain described here comes from a study of regulatory T cells in long-lasting Graves disease. Regarding time point: newly diagnosed GD, antithyroid drugs for less than 3 months. Extracted PBMC RNA gave rise to the TCR library. Germline V lookup: CDR1 MNHEY, CDR2 SMNVEV (reference sequence). CDR3 size: 15 residues. V dropped 6 bases and J dropped 4 bases, with 17 bases sitting between them. Whole-study results and caveats: Clonotypes that were public and shared totalled about 2,500 in persistent patients versus over 800 in new patients.

Arm-PCR of CDR3 regions with iRepertoire HTBI primers generated TCR beta libraries. TCRdb reprocessed the multiplex PCR reads with MiXCR, giving one entry per CDR3 protein. Of about 560,000 distinct CDR3 sequences in the sample, 16% are singletons; the top ten hold approximately 12%. A few counts support this clonotype. Its specificity is not known. The same sample was also used in a study of T cells in Graves' hyperthyroidism and ophthalmopathy. From that report: Hyperthyroidism was newly diagnosed in patients aged 18 to 65 (duration under 2 months).

The clonotype comes from a man in his late teens or twenties with Graves disease. V gene TRBV27 combines with J gene TRBJ2-3; D gene uncertain. The sample in question was peripheral blood mononuclear cells (PBMCs), obtained at new diagnosis, from a patient treated with antithyroid drugs. The CDR3 here is CASSRPITDPDTQYF. Written as DNA, the CDR3 is TGTGCCAGCAGCCGACCCATTACGGACCCAGATACGCAGTATTTT.